This T cell receptor beta chain was recovered during a study of shared clonotypes between healthy human individuals. About this clone: What it binds is unknown. This specimen includes other DNA sequences encoding the same CDR3.

Free of recent acute infections or vaccinations, the donors were healthy HIV-negative adults. The CDR3 is 14 amino acids. The V gene's germline CDR1 is MNHEY and CDR2 SVGAGI. V gave up 0 bases and J gave up 2 bases, with 8 bases separating them. In the original analysis: Junction-only sequences without quality scores came from ImmunoSEQ, so filtering differed. The protocol was immunoSEQ multiplex PCR, while the TCRdb copy is restricted to in-frame clones and leaves out a portion. The V and J calls and clone size come from that table; D and trimming were worked out from the DNA. The sample yields 2 million or so clones, roughly 94% seen once. Notes on the study in general: Investigators expected sequencing depth to affect clonotype sharing among donors.

The J gene is TRBJ2-7, the V gene TRBV6-5; D gene uncertain. The source is a man aged 18 to 30 in good health. The sequenced sample was naive CD4+ T cells sorted from blood. The subset is: CD45RA+ positively selected. As DNA, the CDR3 is TGTGCCAGCAGTTACTCTGCGGATACCTACGAGCAGTACTTC. This gives the protein CASSYSADTYEQYF.